Shown below are 20 T cell receptor beta chains from a single sample sequenced in a study of shared clonotypes between healthy human individuals. Some clones are missing from TCRdb's copy, which holds only in-frame ones; the method was immunoSEQ multiplex PCR. This table has over a million clones, approximately 97% appearing once. The sequencing sample was made of naive CD4+ T cells sorted from blood. As to subset: CD45RA+ positively selected. These receptors were collected from a man aged 30-40 years in good health.

The V and J genes are TRBV5-1 and TRBJ1-3, with TRBD1 matching 7 bases. V lost 4 bases and J lost 1; bases outside the gene matches: 5. The CDR3 contains 15 residues. Germline-derived CDR1 and CDR2 are SGHRS and YFSETQ. This CDR3 reads CASSRDSVSGNTIYF. CDR3 DNA: TGCGCCAGCAGCAGGGACAGCGTTTCTGGAAACACCATATATTTT.

The chain has TRBV11-2 and TRBJ2-6; TRBD1 is a possible D gene (6 bases). This CDR3 region has 15 residues. CDR1 is SGHAT, CDR2 FQNNGV, per germline. V was pared by 5 bases and J by 2 bases, with 10 bases between. The CDR3 loop is CASSQQGAGANVLTF. The DNA for the CDR3 is TGTGCCAGCAGCCAACAGGGAGCTGGGGCCAACGTCCTGACTTTC.

This chain links TRBV10-3 with TRBJ2-2, with a weak D call TRBD1 (6 bases). CDR1 and CDR2 (germline): ENHRY, SYGVKD. Deletions cut 6 bases from V and 0 bases from J, with 26 bases between. The CDR3 extends over 20 amino acids. The CDR3 DNA is TGTGCCATCAGGCCCAATCTGGCAGGGGTCATAACCTCGAACACCGGGGAGCTGTTTTTT. This codes for CAIRPNLAGVITSNTGELFF.

This chain joins TRBV6-1 and TRBJ2-3, with unresolved D. CDR3 size: 12 residues. V was shortened by 2 bases and J by 3 bases, with 3 bases between the two germline ends. Germline V gene sequence: CDR1 MNHNS, CDR2 SASEGT. The CDR3 loop reads CASSEQTDTQYF. The CDR3 nucleotides read TGTGCCAGCAGTGAACAGACAGATACGCAGTATTTT.

This sequence joins TRBV15 and TRBJ2-7; tentatively, D is TRBD2 (5 bases). This CDR3 comprises 14 residues. Trimming took off 0 bases at V and 3 bases at J, with 9 bases between the two ends. CDR1 is LNHNV, CDR2 YYDKDF, per germline (reference sequence). The CDR3 is CATSRDGSRYEQYF. The CDR3 region has the DNA TGTGCCACCAGCAGAGATGGGAGTCGCTACGAGCAGTACTTC.

The rearrangement joins TRBV30 to TRBJ2-1; the D is unclear. Trimming took 1 base from V and 2 from J, leaving 12 bases between them. Germline V gene lookup returns CDR1 GTSNPN and CDR2 SVGIG (reference sequence). This CDR3 comprises 15 residues. For the CDR3, the DNA is TGTGCCTGGAGTGAGGGCTCCCCAACCTACAATGAGCAGTTCTTC. It yields the protein CAWSEGSPTYNEQFF.

The chain couples TRBV10-3 to TRBJ2-7, with TRBD1 matching over 9 bases. Germline V gene lookup returns CDR1 ENHRY and CDR2 SYGVKD. This CDR3 spans 14 amino acids. J was trimmed by 9 bases and V by 10 bases; bases with no gene match: 16. Here the CDR3 DNA reads TGTGCCACTAGTAACGGACAGGGGTTGGAAATGCAGTACTTC. Its protein product is CATSNGQGLEMQYF.

With respect to this clone: The same CDR3 can be traced to other DNA sequences in this sample. V is TRBV2 and J is TRBJ1-2, with TRBD1 matching over 9 bases. From germline, CDR1 is SNHLY and CDR2 FYNNEI. V shed 2 bases and J 0 bases; nucleotides not matched to a gene: 4. The CDR3 contains 16 residues. The CDR3, as DNA: TGTGCCAGCAGTGAATTCGGGACAGGGACTAACTATGGCTACACCTTC. Translating it yields CASSEFGTGTNYGYTF. Supplemented by reference TRBV2 and TRBJ1-2, the full variable domain reads EPEVTQTPSHQVTQMGQEVILRCVPISNHLYFYWYRQILGQKVEFLVSFYNNEISEKSEIFDDQFSVERPDGSNFTLKIRSTKLEDSAMYFCASSEFGTGTNYGYTFGSGTRLTVV.

CDR3 bases: TGTGCCAGCAGCTTCTTCACGAACAATGAGCAGTTCTTC. Translation: CASSFFTNNEQFF. The V gene is TRBV7-2, the J gene TRBJ2-1; unclear D gene. Germline CDR1 reads SGHTA; CDR2 reads FQGNSA. Trimming took off 3 bases at V and 5 bases at J, with 8 bases between the two ends. The CDR3 has 13 residues.

CDR3 nucleotides: TGTGCCAGCAGCTCTTGGCCCCCGGGACAGACACAAGAGACCCAGTACTTC. Its protein is CASSSWPPGQTQETQYF. The genes are TRBV7-8 and TRBJ2-5, with TRBD1 identical over 7 bases. This CDR3 contains 17 residues. V lost 4 bases, J lost 2 bases, and 13 bases stayed unmatched. Germline V gene sequence: CDR1 SGHVS, CDR2 FQNEAQ.

This sequence joins TRBV7-6 and TRBJ2-1; TRBD1 might be the D (5 bases). CDR1 and CDR2 from the germline V gene are SGHVS and FNYEAQ. Deletions cut 2 bases from V and 4 bases from J, with 15 bases between. CDR3 length equals 16 residues. The DNA for the CDR3 is TGTGCCAGCAGCTTAACCCAGGGCCAAGGATACAATGAGCAGTTCTTC. Translating it yields CASSLTQGQGYNEQFF. Together with reference TRBV7-6 and TRBJ2-1, the CDR3 gives the full variable domain: GAGVSQSPRYKVTKRGQDVALRCDPISGHVSLYWYRQALGQGPEFLTYFNYEAQQDKSGLPNDRFSAERPEGSISTLTIQRTEQRDSAMYRCASSLTQGQGYNEQFFGPGTRLTVL.

The J gene is TRBJ2-2, the V gene TRBV18; the D gene is possibly TRBD2 (7 bases). Per the germline V gene, CDR1 is KGHSH and CDR2 is LQKENI. V lost 5 bases and J lost 3, with 16 bases in between. The CDR3 runs 16 residues. The chain's CDR3 is CASSARRGADTGELFF. The CDR3 DNA reads TGTGCCAGCTCAGCCCGACGGGGGGCGGACACCGGGGAGCTGTTTTTT.

V usage is TRBV28 and J usage is TRBJ2-1; D is unclear. From germline, CDR1 is MDHEN and CDR2 SYDVKM. The germline V and J ends were trimmed by 8 bases and 4 bases, with 21 bases remaining between them. This CDR3 comprises 16 residues. DNA of the CDR3: TGTGCCAGCCGTCACTCAAGCCGGAAATCGTACAATGAGCAGTTCTTC. Its protein product is CASRHSSRKSYNEQFF.

J is TRBJ2-4 and V is TRBV14; D might be TRBD1 or TRBD2, each matching 5 bases. The CDR3 covers 17 residues. V gave up 2 bases and J gave up 0 bases, with 14 bases separating them. Germline V gene lookup returns CDR1 SGHDN and CDR2 FVKESK. CDR3 bases: TGTGCCAGCAGCCAAAGGGACCCCGATTTAGCCAAAAACATTCAGTACTTC. This codes for CASSQRDPDLAKNIQYF. The full variable domain, in which reference TRBV14 and TRBJ2-4 provide the parts outside the CDR3, is EAGVTQFPSHSVIEKGQTVTLRCDPISGHDNLYWYRRVMGKEIKFLLHFVKESKQDESGMPNNRFLAERTGGTYSTLKVQPAELEDSGVYFCASSQRDPDLAKNIQYFGAGTRLSVL.

This chain connects TRBV27 to TRBJ2-1; no firm D call. CDR3 length: 17 amino acids. The ends were cut back, 1 base at V and 1 base at J, with 14 bases in the middle. Germline V gene lookup returns CDR1 MNHEY and CDR2 SMNVEV (reference sequence). CDR3 protein: CASSLWAGASSYNEQFF. The CDR3 coding sequence is TGTGCCAGCAGTTTATGGGCAGGTGCTTCGTCCTACAATGAGCAGTTCTTC.

V and J are TRBV4-1 and TRBJ1-2; D might be TRBD1 (6 bases). Germline lookup yields CDR1 MGHRA and CDR2 YSYEKL. The CDR3 spans 16 residues. V was clipped by 5 bases and J by 3 bases, with 19 bases between them. The CDR3 DNA follows: TGCGCCAGCAGCACTAAGGGAAGGGGGAAGGACTATGGCTACACCTTC. It translates to CASSTKGRGKDYGYTF.

This clone was seen a few times. The chain couples TRBV9 to TRBJ2-6; 12 bases align to TRBD1. J gave up 2 bases and V 4 bases, and 4 bases lay outside the gene matches. Germline-derived CDR1 and CDR2 are SGDLS and YYNGEE. This CDR3 spans 17 amino acids. CDR3 protein: CASSSGTGGAGANVLTF. CDR3 coding DNA: TGTGCCAGCAGCTCCGGGACAGGGGGCGCTGGGGCCAACGTCCTGACTTTC.

The J gene is TRBJ2-7, the V gene TRBV5-1, with no clear D. Per the germline V gene, CDR1 is SGHRS and CDR2 is YFSETQ. Trimming left V 2 bases short and J 4 bases short, with 10 bases between. This CDR3 region has 13 residues. CDR3 sequence: CASSFPTEYEQYF. CDR3 nucleotide sequence: TGCGCCAGCAGCTTCCCGACGGAATACGAGCAGTACTTC.

The V call is TRBV6-5, the J call TRBJ2-2; 7 bases match TRBD1. The V segment lost 4 bases and the J segment 0 bases; nucleotides outside the gene matches: 2. The CDR3 consists of 15 residues. Per germline, CDR1 MNHEY and CDR2 SVGAGI. CDR3 loop: CASSWGQTNTGELFF. The CDR3 DNA reads as TGTGCCAGCAGTTGGGGACAGACGAACACCGGGGAGCTGTTTTTT.

The gene calls are TRBV19 and TRBJ2-7; TRBD1 is a possible D gene (5 bases). CDR3 length: 17 residues. Germline V gene sequence: CDR1 LNHDA, CDR2 SQIVND (reference sequence). V lost 4 bases to trimming and J lost 1 base, with 20 bases between them. DNA of the CDR3: TGTGCCAGTAGTACCAGAGGCCCTAAATGGACATCCTACGAGCAGTACTTC. This sequence encodes CASSTRGPKWTSYEQYF. The complete variable domain, with remaining parts taken from reference TRBV19 and TRBJ2-7, reads DGGITQSPKYLFRKEGQNVTLSCEQNLNHDAMYWYRQDPGQGLRLIYYSQIVNDFQKGDIAEGYSVSREKKESFPLTVTSAQKNPTAFYLCASSTRGPKWTSYEQYFGPGTRLTVT.